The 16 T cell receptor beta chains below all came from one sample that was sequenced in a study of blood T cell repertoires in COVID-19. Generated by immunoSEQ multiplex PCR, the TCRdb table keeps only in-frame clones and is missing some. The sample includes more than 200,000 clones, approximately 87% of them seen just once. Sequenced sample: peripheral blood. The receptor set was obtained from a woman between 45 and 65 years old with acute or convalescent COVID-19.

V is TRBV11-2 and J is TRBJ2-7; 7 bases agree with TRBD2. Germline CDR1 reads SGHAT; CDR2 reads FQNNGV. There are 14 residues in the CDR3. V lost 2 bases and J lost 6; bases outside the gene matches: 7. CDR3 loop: CASSLTGGTTEQYF. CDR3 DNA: TGTGCCAGCAGCTTAACGGGGGGAACGACCGAGCAGTACTTC.

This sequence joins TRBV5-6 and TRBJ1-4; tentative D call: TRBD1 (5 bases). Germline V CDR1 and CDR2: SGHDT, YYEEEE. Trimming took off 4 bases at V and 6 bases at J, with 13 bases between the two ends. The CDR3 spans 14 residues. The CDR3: CASSPRVNHEKLFF. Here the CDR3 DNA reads TGTGCCAGCAGCCCCAGGGTTAACCATGAAAAACTGTTTTTT.

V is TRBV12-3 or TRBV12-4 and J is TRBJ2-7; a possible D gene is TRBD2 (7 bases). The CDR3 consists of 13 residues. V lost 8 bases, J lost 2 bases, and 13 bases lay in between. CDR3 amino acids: CASSPGGTYEQYF. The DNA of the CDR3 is TGTGCCAGCTCCCCGGGGGGCACCTACGAGCAGTACTTC.

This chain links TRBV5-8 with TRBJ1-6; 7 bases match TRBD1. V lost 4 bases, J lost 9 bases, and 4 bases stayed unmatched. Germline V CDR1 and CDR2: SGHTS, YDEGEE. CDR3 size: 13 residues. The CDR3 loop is CASSPGQVSPLHF. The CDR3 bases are TGTGCCAGCAGCCCCGGACAGGTTTCACCCCTCCACTTT.

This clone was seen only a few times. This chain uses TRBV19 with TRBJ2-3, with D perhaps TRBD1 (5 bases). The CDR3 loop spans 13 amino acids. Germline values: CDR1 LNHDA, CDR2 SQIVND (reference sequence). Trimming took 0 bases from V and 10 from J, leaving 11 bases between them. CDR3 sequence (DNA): TGTGCCAGTAGTATAGATAACAGGTATCCGCAGTATTTT. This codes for CASSIDNRYPQYF.

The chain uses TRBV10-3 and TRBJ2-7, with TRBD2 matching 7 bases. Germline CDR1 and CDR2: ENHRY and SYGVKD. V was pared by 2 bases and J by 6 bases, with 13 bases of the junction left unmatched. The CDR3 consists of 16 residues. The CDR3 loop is CAISEPNRDYRPEQYF. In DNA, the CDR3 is TGTGCCATCAGTGAGCCAAACCGGGACTACCGCCCCGAGCAGTACTTC.

CDR3: CASSLSAGAYEQYF. The CDR3 bases are TGTGCCAGCAGTTTATCGGCGGGGGCCTACGAGCAGTACTTC. The chain links TRBV27 to TRBJ2-7, with TRBD2 matching 7 bases. This CDR3 has 14 residues. Germline V gives CDR1 MNHEY, CDR2 SMNVEV (reference sequence). The V gene end was trimmed by 0 bases and the J gene end by 2 bases; junction bases not matched to a gene: 1.

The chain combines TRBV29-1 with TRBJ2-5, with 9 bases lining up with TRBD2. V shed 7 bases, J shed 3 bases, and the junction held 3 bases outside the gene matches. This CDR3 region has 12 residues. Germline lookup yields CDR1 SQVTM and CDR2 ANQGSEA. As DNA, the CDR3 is TGCAGCGCTGCGGGAGGGGAAGAGACCCAGTACTTC. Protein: CSAAGGEETQYF. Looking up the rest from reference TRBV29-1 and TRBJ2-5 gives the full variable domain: SAVISQKPSRDICQRGTSLTIQCQVDSQVTMMFWYRQQPGQSLTLIATANQGSEATYESGFVIDKFPISRPNLTFSTLTVSNMSPEDSSIYLCSAAGGEETQYFGPGTRLLVL.

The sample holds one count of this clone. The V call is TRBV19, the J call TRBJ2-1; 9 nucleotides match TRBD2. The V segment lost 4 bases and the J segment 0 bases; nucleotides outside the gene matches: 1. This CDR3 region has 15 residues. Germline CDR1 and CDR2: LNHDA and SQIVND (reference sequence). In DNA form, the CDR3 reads TGTGCCAGTAGTACTAGCGGGGACTCCTACAATGAGCAGTTCTTC. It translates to CASSTSGDSYNEQFF.

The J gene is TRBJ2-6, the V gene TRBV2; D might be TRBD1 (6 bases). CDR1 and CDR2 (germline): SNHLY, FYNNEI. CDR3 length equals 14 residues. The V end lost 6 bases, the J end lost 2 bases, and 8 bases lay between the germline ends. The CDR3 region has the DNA TGTGCCAGCAGAGGGGACACTGGGGCCAACGTCCTGACTTTC. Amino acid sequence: CASRGDTGANVLTF. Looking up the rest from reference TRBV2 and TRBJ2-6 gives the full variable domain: EPEVTQTPSHQVTQMGQEVILRCVPISNHLYFYWYRQILGQKVEFLVSFYNNEISEKSEIFDDQFSVERPDGSNFTLKIRSTKLEDSAMYFCASRGDTGANVLTFGAGSRLTVL.

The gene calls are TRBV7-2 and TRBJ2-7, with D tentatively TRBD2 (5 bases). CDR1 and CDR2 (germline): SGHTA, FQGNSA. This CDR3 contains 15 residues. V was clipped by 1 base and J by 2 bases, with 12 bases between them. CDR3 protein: CASSLGPETTYEQYF. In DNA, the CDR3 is TGTGCCAGCAGCTTAGGTCCGGAGACTACCTACGAGCAGTACTTC.

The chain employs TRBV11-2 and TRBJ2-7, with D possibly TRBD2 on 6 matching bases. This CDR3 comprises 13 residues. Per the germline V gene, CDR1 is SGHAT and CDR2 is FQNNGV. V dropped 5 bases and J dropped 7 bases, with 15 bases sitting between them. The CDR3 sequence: CASSRDWLREQYF. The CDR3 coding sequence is TGTGCCAGCAGCCGGGACTGGTTGAGGGAGCAGTACTTC.

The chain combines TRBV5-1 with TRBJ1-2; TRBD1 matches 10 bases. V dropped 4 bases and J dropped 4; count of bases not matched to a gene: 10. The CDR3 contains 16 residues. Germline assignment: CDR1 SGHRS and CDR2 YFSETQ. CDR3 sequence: CASSPGTGERFYGYTF. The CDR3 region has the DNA TGCGCCAGCAGCCCCGGGACAGGGGAGAGGTTCTATGGCTACACCTTC.

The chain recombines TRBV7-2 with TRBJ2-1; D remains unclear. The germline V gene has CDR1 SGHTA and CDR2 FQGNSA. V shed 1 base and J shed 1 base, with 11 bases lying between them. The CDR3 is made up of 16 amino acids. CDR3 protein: CASSLDWQASYNEQFF. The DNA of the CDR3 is TGTGCCAGCAGCTTAGACTGGCAGGCGTCCTACAATGAGCAGTTCTTC.

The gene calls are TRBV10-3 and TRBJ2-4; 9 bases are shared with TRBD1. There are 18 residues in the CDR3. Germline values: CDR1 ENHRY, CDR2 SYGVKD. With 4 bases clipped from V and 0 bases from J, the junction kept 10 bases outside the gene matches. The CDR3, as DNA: TGTGCCATCAGTGTAGACAGGGGGGGAGATTTAGCCAAAAACATTCAGTACTTC. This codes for CAISVDRGGDLAKNIQYF.

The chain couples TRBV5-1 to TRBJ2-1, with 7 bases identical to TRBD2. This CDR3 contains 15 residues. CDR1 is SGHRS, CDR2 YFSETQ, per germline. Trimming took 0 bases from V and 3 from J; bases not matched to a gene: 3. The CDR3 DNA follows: TGCGCCAGCAGCTTGGTCACTAGCGTCTACAATGAGCAGTTCTTC. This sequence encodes CASSLVTSVYNEQFF.